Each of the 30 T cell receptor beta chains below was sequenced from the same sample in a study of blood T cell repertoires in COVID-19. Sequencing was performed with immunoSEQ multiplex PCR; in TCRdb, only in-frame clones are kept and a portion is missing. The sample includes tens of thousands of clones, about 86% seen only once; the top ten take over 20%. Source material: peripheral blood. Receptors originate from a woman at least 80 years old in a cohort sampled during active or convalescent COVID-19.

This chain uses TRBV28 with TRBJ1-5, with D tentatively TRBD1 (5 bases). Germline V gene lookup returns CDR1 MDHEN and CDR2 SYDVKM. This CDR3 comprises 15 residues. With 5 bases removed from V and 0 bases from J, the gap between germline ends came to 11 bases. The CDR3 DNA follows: TGTGCCAGCAGTGGGGGACTGTATAGCAATCAGCCCCAGCATTTT. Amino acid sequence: CASSGGLYSNQPQHF.

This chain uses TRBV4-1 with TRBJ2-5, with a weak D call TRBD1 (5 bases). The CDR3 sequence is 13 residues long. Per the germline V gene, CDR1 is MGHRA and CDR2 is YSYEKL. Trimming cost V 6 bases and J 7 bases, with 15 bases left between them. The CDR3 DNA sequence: TGCGCCAGCAGTCGTGGGGCTGGTTCGACCCAGTACTTC. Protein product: CASSRGAGSTQYF.

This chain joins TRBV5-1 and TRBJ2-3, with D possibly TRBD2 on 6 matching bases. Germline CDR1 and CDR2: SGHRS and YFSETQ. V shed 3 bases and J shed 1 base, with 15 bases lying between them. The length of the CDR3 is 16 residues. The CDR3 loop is CASSSAGRRRTDTQYF. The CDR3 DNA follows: TGCGCCAGCAGCTCGGCGGGGCGGAGACGCACAGATACGCAGTATTTT.

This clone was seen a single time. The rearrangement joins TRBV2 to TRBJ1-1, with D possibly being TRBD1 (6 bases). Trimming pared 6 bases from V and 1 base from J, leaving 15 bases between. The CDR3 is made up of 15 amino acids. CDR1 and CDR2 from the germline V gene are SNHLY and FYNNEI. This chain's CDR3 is CASRLVWTENTEAFF. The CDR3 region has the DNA TGTGCCAGCAGACTGGTCTGGACAGAGAACACTGAAGCTTTCTTT.

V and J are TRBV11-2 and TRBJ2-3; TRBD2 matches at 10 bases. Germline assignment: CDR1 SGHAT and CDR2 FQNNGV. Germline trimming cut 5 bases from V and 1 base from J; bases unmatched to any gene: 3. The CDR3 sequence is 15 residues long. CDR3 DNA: TGTGCCAGCAGCCAAAGCGGGAGGGGCACAGATACGCAGTATTTT. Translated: CASSQSGRGTDTQYF.

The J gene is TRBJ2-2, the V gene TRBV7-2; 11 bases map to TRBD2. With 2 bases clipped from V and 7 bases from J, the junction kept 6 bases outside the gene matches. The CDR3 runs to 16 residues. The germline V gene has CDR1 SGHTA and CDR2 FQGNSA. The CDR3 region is CASSLSSGRIGGELFF. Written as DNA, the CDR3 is TGTGCCAGCAGCTTATCTAGCGGGAGGATCGGCGGGGAGCTGTTTTTT.

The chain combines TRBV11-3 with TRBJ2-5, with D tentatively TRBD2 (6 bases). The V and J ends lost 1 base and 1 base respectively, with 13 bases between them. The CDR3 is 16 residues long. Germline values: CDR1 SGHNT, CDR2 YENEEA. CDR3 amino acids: CASSLGPAGAQETQYF. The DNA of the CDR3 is TGTGCCAGCAGCTTAGGGCCAGCGGGCGCCCAAGAGACCCAGTACTTC.

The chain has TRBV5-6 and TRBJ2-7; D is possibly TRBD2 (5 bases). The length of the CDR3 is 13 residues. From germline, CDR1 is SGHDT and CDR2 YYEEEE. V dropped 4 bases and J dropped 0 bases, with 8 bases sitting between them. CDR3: CASSRDFSYEQYF. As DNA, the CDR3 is TGTGCCAGCAGCCGGGATTTCTCCTACGAGCAGTACTTC.

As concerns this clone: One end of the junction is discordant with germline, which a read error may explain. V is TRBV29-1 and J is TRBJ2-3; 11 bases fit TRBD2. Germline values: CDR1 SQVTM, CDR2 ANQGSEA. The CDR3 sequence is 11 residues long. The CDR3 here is CSVEIAGGVVF. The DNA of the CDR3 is TGCAGCGTGGAAATAGCGGGAGGGGTAGTATTT.

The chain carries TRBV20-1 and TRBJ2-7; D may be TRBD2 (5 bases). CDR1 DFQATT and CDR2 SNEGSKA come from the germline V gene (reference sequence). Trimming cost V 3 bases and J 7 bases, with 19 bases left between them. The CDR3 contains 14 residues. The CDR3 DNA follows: TGCAGTGCTAGTTCCCCGAAACTAGGCTTAGAGCAGTACTTC. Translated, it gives CSASSPKLGLEQYF.

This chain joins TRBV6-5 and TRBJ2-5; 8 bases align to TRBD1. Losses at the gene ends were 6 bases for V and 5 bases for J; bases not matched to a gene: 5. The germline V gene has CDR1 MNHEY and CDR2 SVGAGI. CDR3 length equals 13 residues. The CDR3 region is CASRKTGAETQYF. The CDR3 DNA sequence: TGTGCCAGCAGAAAGACAGGGGCTGAGACCCAGTACTTC.

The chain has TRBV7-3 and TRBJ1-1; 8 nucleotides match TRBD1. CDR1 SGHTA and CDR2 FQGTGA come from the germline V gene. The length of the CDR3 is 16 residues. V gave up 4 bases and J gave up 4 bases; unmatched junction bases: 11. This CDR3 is CASSSHTGGSGTEAFF. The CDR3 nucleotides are TGTGCCAGCAGCTCCCACACAGGGGGAAGCGGCACTGAAGCTTTCTTT. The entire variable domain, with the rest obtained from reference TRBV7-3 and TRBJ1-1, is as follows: GAGVSQTPSNKVTEKGKYVELRCDPISGHTALYWYRQSLGQGPEFLIYFQGTGAADDSGLPNDRFFAVRPEGSVSTLKIQRTERGDSAVYLCASSSHTGGSGTEAFFGQGTRLTVV.

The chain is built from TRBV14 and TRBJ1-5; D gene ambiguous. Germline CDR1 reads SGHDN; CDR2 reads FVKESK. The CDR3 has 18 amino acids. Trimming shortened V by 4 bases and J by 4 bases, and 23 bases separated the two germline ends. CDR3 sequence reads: CASSPEGCYRRENQPQHF. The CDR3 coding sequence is TGTGCCAGCAGCCCTGAGGGTTGTTACCGGCGGGAAAATCAGCCCCAGCATTTT. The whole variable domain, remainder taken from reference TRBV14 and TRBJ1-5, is EAGVTQFPSHSVIEKGQTVTLRCDPISGHDNLYWYRRVMGKEIKFLLHFVKESKQDESGMPNNRFLAERTGGTYSTLKVQPAELEDSGVYFCASSPEGCYRRENQPQHFGDGTRLSIL.

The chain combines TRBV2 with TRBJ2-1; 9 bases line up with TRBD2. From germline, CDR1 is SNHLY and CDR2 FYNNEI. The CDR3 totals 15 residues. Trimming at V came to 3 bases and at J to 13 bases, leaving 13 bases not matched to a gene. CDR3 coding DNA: TGTGCCAGCAGTGAGTCGTCTAGCGGGAACCCTGCACAGTTCTTC. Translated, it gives CASSESSSGNPAQFF.

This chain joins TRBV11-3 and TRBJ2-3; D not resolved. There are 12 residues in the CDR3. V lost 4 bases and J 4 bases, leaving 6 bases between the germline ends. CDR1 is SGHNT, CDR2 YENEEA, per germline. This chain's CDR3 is CASSSEPDTQYF. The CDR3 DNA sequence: TGTGCCAGCAGCTCCGAGCCAGATACGCAGTATTTT.

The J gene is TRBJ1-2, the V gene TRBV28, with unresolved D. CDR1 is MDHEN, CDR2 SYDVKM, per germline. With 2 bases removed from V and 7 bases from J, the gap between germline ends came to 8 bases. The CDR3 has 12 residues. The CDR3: CASSLKQSGYTF. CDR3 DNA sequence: TGTGCCAGCAGTTTAAAACAGTCTGGCTACACCTTC.

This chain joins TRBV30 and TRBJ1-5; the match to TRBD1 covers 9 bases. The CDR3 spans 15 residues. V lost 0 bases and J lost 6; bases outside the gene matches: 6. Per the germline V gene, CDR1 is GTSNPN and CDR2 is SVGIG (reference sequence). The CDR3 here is CAWSVPTGGRQPQHF. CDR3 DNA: TGTGCCTGGAGTGTGCCCACAGGGGGCCGTCAGCCCCAGCATTTT.

The CDR3 nucleotides are TGTGCCAGCAGTTTACAGAGCTACAATGAGCAGTTCTTC. This translates into CASSLQSYNEQFF. The genes are TRBV2 and TRBJ2-1; the D is unclear. CDR1 and CDR2 from the germline V gene are SNHLY and FYNNEI. V lost 5 bases to trimming and J lost 3 bases, with 8 bases between them. CDR3 size: 13 residues. The whole variable domain, filled in from reference TRBV2 and TRBJ2-1, reads EPEVTQTPSHQVTQMGQEVILRCVPISNHLYFYWYRQILGQKVEFLVSFYNNEISEKSEIFDDQFSVERPDGSNFTLKIRSTKLEDSAMYFCASSLQSYNEQFFGPGTRLTVL.

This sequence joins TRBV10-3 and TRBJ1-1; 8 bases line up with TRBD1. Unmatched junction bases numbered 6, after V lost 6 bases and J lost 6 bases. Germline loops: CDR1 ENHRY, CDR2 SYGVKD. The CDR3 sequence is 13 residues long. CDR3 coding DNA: TGTGCCATCAGGGGACAGGCAAACGCTGAAGCTTTCTTT. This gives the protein CAIRGQANAEAFF.

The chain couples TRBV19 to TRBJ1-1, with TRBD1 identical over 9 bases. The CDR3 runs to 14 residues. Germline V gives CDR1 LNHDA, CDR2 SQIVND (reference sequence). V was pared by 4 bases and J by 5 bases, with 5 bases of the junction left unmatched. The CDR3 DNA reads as TGTGCCAGTAGTAACAGGGGGCGTGGGACTGAAGCTTTCTTT. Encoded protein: CASSNRGRGTEAFF.

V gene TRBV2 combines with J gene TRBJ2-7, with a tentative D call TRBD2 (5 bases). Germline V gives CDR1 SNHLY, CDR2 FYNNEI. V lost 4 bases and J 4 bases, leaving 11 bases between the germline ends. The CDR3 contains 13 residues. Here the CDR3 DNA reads TGTGCCAGCAGTGGGAGGCAGGATTACGAGCAGTACTTC. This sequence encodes CASSGRQDYEQYF.

DNA for the CDR3: TGTGCCAGCAGTGAAGGAATAGGGACGGGGGTGAGAGGTACGCAGTATTTT. As protein: CASSEGIGTGVRGTQYF. The chain has TRBV6-1 and TRBJ2-3, with D perhaps TRBD2 (6 bases). V lost 1 base to trimming and J lost 8 bases, with 22 bases between them. Germline CDR1 MNHNS, CDR2 SASEGT. The CDR3 is 17 amino acids.

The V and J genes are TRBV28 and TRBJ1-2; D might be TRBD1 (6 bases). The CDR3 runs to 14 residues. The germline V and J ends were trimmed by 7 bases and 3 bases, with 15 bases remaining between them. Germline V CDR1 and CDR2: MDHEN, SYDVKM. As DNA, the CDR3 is TGTGCCAGCACCCTCAGGGGCATTTACTATGGCTACACCTTC. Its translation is CASTLRGIYYGYTF.

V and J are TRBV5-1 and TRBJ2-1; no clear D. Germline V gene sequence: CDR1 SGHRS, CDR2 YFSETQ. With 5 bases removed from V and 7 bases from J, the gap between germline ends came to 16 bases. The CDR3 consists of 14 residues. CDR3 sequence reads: CASRRTGQANEQFF. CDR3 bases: TGCGCCAGCAGAAGAACCGGCCAGGCGAATGAGCAGTTCTTC.

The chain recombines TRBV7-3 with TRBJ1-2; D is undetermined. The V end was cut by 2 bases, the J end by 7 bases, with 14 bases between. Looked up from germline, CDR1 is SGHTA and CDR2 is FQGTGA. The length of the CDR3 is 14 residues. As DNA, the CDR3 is TGTGCCAGCAGCTTAGGTGTTCGGGCGGGTGGCTACACCTTC. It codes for CASSLGVRAGGYTF.

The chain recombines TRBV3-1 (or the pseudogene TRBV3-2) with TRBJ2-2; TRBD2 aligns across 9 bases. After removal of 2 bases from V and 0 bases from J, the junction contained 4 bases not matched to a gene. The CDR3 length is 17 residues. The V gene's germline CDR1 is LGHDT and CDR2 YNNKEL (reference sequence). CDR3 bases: TGTGCCAGCAGCCAACCGGGACTAGCATCGAACACCGGGGAGCTGTTTTTT. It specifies CASSQPGLASNTGELFF.

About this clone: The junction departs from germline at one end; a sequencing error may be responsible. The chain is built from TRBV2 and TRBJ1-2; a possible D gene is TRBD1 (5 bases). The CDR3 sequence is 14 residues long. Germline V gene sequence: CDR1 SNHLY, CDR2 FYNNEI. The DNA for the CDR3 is TGTGCCAGCAACCAGAGGACATCCTCTTATGGCTGCACCTTC. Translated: CASNQRTSSYGCTF.

For the CDR3, the DNA is TGCGCCAGCAGCCGGGATCAAGAGACCCAGTACTTC. Its translation is CASSRDQETQYF. This rearrangement joins TRBV5-1 to TRBJ2-5, with D perhaps matching TRBD2 (5 bases). The germline gives CDR1 SGHRS, CDR2 YFSETQ. V was trimmed by 4 bases and J by 2 bases, leaving 6 bases between them. The CDR3 spans 12 residues.

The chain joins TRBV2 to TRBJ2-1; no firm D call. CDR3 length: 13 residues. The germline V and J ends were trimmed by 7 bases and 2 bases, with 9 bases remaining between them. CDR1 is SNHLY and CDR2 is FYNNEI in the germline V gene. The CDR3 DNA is TGTGCCAGCACCCGAGGAACCTACAATGAGCAGTTCTTC. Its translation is CASTRGTYNEQFF.

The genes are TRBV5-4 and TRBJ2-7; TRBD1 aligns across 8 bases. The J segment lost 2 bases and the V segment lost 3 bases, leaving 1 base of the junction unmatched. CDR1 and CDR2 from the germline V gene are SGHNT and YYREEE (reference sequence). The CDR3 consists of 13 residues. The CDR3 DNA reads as TGTGCCAGCAGCTCGACAGGGGCCTACGAGCAGTACTTC. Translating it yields CASSSTGAYEQYF.